This T cell receptor (beta chain) originates from a study of blood T cell repertoires in COVID-19. Looking at the study overall: Some COVID-19 samples were acute and others convalescent; all came from the United States, Italy and Spain. Nucleic acid was either cDNA or gDNA, and it came from T cells, B-cell-depleted T cells, or PBMCs.

Original methodology: Amplification of reference gene primers provided the estimated nucleated cell counts. The protocol was immunoSEQ multiplex PCR, while the TCRdb copy is restricted to in-frame clones and leaves out a portion. V and J calls and clone size are copied from that table; D and trimming were computed from the DNA. Of roughly 90,000 clones in the sample, roughly 90% were seen once. The V and J ends lost 7 bases and 1 base, in that order; junction bases with no gene match: 13. CDR1 is LNHNV, CDR2 YYDKDF, per germline (reference sequence). The CDR3 spans 17 residues. Seattle patient enrollment occurred during active infection, with longitudinal follow-up thereafter.

The J gene is TRBJ2-1, the V gene TRBV15; TRBD1 aligns across 7 bases. Material: peripheral blood. The origin of this receptor is a man aged 50-59 years with COVID-19, enrolled during active disease. CDR3 residues: CATTGPRTGKSYNEQFF. The CDR3 nucleotides are TGTGCCACCACCGGCCCTCGGACAGGTAAATCCTACAATGAGCAGTTCTTC.